This TCR beta chain was found in a study of T cell responses to AZD1222 COVID-19 vaccine. V lost 0 bases and J lost 4, with 9 bases in between. CDR3 length equals 14 residues. The germline gives CDR1 MNHEY, CDR2 SMNVEV (reference sequence). Sequencing was performed with immunoSEQ multiplex PCR; in TCRdb, only in-frame clones are kept and a portion is missing. The table includes 150,000 to 200,000 clones, 94% detected once. Study-wide results and limits: As reported, nearly half of all spike-specific TCRs target variant regions that are unmutated. The donors showed a predominance of white British ancestry and of females, with possible underestimation of clonal diversity.

In regard to this clone: Its antigen is undetermined. The same CDR3 is also encoded by other DNA sequences in this sample.

The chain employs TRBV27 and TRBJ1-1, with D perhaps matching TRBD1 (5 bases). This sequence originates from an adult who received the AZD1222 COVID-19 vaccine. The sample here was peripheral blood, taken 28 days after the second AZD1222 dose. Here the CDR3 reads CASSLSRGGTEAFF. CDR3 coding DNA: TGTGCCAGCAGTTTATCGCGGGGGGGCACTGAAGCTTTCTTT.